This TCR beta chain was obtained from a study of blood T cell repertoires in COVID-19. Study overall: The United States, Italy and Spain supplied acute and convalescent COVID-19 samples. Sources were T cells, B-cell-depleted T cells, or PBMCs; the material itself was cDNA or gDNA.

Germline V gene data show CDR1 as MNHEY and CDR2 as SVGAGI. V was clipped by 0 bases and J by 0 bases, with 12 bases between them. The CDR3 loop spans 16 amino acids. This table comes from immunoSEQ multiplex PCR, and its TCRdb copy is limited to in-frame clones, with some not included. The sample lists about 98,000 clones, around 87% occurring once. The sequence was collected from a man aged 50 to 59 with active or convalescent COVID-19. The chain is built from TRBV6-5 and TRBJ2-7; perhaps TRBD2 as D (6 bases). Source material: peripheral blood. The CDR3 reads CASSYSYGGISYEQYV. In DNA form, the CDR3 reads TGTGCCAGCAGTTACTCATACGGGGGAATCTCCTACGAGCAGTACGTC.